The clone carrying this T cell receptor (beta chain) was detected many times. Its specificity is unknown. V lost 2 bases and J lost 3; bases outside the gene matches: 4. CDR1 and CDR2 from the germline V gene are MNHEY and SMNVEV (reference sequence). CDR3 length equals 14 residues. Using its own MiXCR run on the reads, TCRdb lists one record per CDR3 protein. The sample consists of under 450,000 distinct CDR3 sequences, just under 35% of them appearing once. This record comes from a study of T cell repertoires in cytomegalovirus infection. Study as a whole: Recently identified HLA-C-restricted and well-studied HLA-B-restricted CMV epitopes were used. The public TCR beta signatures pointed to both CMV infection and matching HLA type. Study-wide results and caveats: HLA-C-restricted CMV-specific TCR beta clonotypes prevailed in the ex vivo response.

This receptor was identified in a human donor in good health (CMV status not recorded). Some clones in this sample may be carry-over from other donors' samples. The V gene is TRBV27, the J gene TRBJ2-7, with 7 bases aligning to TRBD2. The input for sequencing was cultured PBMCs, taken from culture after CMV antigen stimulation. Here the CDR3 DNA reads TGTGCCAGCAGTTTACAGGGAGGGAACTACGAGCAGTACTTC. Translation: CASSLQGGNYEQYF.